What follows describes a single T cell receptor beta chain. Which antigen it targets is not known. Base qualities are not recorded, but no much larger clone differs from it by a single base. This specimen belongs to a study of T cell responses to AZD1222 COVID-19 vaccine (dated by TCRdb to the early 2020s). With respect to the entire study: TCR sequencing covered 230 or so trial participants: some 210 given two doses of AZD1222 and about 26 given two doses of MenACWY control vaccine. Trial participants were enrolled by age into subgroups of 18-55, 56-69 and 70-plus years, and around 140, 26 and 57 TCR-sequenced participants, respectively, were included in these subgroups. What the authors observed across the whole study: No day 14 peak-response samples were available, so repertoires were characterized only after the peak T cell response. Epitopes outside the regions mutated in the B.1.351 and B.1.1.7 variants were reportedly recognized by nearly half of the unique spike-specific TCRs. A significant rise in spike-specific TCR breadth and depth was observed after two AZD1222 doses relative to day 0 and relative to MenACWY recipients. The whole spike protein was spanned by vaccine-associated CD4 TCRs, and dominant responses were seen in regions 160-218 and 743-854. The 56-69-year group was small, and its depth increase did not reach significance, likely because of low power. Participants were mostly white British, with more females than males. The authors suggested clonal diversity may have been underestimated. Conclusions about previously exposed vaccinees are limited because only six or seven AZD1222 recipients were SARS-CoV-2 seropositive at baseline.

The CDR3 regions of human TCRbeta chains were subjected to immunosequencing. Under the source paper's analysis protocol: TCRs in the repertoires were compared against a reference library of SARS-CoV-2-specific TCRs that had been generated with the MIRA antigen-specificity platform. Breadth meant the fraction of unique TCRs that were SARS-CoV-2-associated, whereas depth meant the fraction of total T cells that were SARS-CoV-2-associated. Using the MIRA data, each spike-specific TCR was assigned both to the spike region to which the TCR was reactive and to a CD4 or CD8 class. Log10-transformed breadth and depth values were compared by one-way ANOVA with Sidak's multiple comparisons tests. TCRdb's version of the immuneACCESS table is confined to in-frame rearrangements and falls short of the full clone set. An unresolved V gene accounts for under half of the shortfall where checked; the remainder is of unknown origin. V and J calls and clone size are those listed in that table; D and trimming were worked out from the DNA. Present in this sample are 100,000 to 150,000 clones, about nine tenths of which were seen just once. The ten biggest clones cover roughly 2% of the sample.

In the germline V gene (reference sequence), CDR1 corresponds to GTSNPN and CDR2 to SVGIG. The CDR3, from cysteine to phenylalanine, totals 13 residues. The only DNA kept is the CDR3, 39 bases in frame from the first base. V ends up 5 bases short and J 4 bases short, with an unmatched junction base count of 5. The time point label on this specimen signifies: about 28 days (+/-7) after the second vaccine dose. AZD1222 recipients given second doses at about 4 weeks or at about 12 weeks were pooled, since spike-specific TCR depth and breadth were not found to differ between the two schedules. The vaccinee samples were drawn from two UK trials, COV001 and COV002, one of which was a single-blind randomized controlled phase 2/3 trial testing AZD1222 (ChAdOx1 nCoV-19) in healthy adults. For TCRbeta chain sequencing, PBMC samples were collected from trial participants at day 0 and at day 28 after the second dose.

The TCR comes from an adult who received the AZD1222 COVID-19 vaccine. The chain links TRBV30 with TRBJ2-1; TRBD2 fits 7 bases in the junction. The material was peripheral blood, obtained 28 days after the second AZD1222 dose. The CDR3 in this case is CAWGGEGYNEQFF. The DNA sequence follows: TGTGCCTGGGGGGGGGAAGGATACAATGAGCAGTTCTTC.